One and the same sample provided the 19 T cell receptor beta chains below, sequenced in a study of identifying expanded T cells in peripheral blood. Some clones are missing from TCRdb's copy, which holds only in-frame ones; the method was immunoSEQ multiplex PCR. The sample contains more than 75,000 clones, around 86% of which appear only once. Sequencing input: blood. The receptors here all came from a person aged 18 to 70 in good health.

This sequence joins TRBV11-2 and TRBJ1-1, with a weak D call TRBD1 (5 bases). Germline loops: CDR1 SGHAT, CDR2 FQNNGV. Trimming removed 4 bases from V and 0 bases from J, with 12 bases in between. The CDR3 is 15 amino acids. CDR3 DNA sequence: TGTGCCAGCAGCTGGGGGTCGGGGCTGAACACTGAAGCTTTCTTT. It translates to CASSWGSGLNTEAFF.

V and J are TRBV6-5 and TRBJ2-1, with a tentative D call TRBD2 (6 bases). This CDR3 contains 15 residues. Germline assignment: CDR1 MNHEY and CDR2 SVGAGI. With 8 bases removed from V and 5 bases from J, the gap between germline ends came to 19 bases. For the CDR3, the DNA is TGTGCCAGCTCCGGTCCGGCGGGGATCCACAATGAGCAGTTCTTC. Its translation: CASSGPAGIHNEQFF.

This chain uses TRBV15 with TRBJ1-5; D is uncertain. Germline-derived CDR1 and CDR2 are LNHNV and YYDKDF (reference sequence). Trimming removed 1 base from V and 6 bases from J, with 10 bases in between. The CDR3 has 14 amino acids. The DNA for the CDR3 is TGTGCCACCAGCAGAGCGGGGAGTGGTCAGCCCCAGCATTTT. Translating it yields CATSRAGSGQPQHF. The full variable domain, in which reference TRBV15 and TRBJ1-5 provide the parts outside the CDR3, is DAMVIQNPRYQVTQFGKPVTLSCSQTLNHNVMYWYQQKSSQAPKLLFHYYDKDFNNEADTPDNFQSRRPNTSFCFLDIRSPGLGDTAMYLCATSRAGSGQPQHFGDGTRLSIL.

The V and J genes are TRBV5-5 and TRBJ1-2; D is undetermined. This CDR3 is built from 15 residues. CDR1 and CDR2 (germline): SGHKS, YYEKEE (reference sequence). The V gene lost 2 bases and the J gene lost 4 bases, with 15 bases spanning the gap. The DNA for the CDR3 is TGTGCCAGCAGCTTTGGGTTAAAGCCGCCCTATGGCTACACCTTC. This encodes CASSFGLKPPYGYTF.

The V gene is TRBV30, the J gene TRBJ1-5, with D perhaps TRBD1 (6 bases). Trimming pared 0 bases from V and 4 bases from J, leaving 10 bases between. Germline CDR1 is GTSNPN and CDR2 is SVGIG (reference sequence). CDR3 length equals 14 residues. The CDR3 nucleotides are TGTGCCTGGAGTGTACAAGGGGGGAATCAGCCCCAGCATTTT. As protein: CAWSVQGGNQPQHF.

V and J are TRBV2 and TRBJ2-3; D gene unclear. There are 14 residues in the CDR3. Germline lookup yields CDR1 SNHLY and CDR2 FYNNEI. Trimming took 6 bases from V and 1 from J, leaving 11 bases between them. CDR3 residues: CASSVSRGTDTQYF. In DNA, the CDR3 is TGTGCCAGCAGCGTTAGTAGAGGCACAGATACGCAGTATTTT.

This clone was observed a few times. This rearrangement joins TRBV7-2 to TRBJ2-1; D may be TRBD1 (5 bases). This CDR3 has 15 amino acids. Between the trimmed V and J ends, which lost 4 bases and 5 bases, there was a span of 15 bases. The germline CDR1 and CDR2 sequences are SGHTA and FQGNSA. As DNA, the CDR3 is TGTGCCAGCAGCTACGACAGTCTTCGGAACAATGAGCAGTTCTTC. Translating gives CASSYDSLRNNEQFF.

CDR3 region: CASSRMGNTEAFF. CDR3 nucleotide sequence: TGTGCCAGCAGCCGGATGGGGAACACTGAAGCTTTCTTT. The gene calls are TRBV7-3 and TRBJ1-1; no clear D. Germline V gene data show CDR1 as SGHTA and CDR2 as FQGTGA. This CDR3 spans 13 amino acids. Trimming took 5 bases from V and 1 from J, leaving 8 bases between them.

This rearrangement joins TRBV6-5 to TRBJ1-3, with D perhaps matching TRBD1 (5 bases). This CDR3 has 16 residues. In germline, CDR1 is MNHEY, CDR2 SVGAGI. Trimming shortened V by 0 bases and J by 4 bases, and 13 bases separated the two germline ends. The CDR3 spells CASSYSPGTAGNTIYF. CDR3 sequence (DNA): TGTGCCAGCAGTTACTCCCCCGGGACGGCGGGAAACACCATATATTTT.

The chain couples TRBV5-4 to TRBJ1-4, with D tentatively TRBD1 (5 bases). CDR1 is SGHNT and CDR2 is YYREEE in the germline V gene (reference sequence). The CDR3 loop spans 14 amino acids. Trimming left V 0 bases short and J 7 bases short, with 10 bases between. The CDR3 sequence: CASSLEGAGEKLFF. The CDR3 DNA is TGTGCCAGCAGCTTGGAAGGGGCTGGTGAAAAACTGTTTTTT. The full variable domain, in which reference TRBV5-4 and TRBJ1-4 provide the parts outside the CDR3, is ETGVTQSPTHLIKTRGQQVTLRCSSQSGHNTVSWYQQALGQGPQFIFQYYREEENGRGNFPPRFSGLQFPNYSSELNVNALELDDSALYLCASSLEGAGEKLFFGSGTQLSVL.

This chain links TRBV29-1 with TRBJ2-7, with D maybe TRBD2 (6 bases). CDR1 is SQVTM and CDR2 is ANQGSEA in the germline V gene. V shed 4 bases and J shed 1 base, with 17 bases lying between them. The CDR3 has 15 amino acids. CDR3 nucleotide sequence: TGCAGCGTTGCCCCGGGGGAAGGTATGTCCTACGAGCAGTACTTC. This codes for CSVAPGEGMSYEQYF.

The CDR3 is CASSRTGGAPGEKLFF. The CDR3 DNA reads TGTGCCAGCAGCCGGACAGGGGGCGCCCCCGGCGAAAAACTGTTTTTT. This chain uses TRBV25-1 with TRBJ1-4; 11 bases line up with TRBD1. The CDR3 is made up of 16 amino acids. V was pared by 6 bases and J by 8 bases, with 11 bases of the junction left unmatched. Germline V gene lookup returns CDR1 MGHDK and CDR2 SYGVNS.

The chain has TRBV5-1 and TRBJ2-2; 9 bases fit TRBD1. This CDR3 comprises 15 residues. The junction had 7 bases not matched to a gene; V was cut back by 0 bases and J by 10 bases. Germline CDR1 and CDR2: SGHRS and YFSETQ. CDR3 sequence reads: CASSLVPGQGVELFF. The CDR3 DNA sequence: TGCGCCAGCAGCTTGGTTCCGGGACAGGGAGTGGAGCTGTTTTTT.

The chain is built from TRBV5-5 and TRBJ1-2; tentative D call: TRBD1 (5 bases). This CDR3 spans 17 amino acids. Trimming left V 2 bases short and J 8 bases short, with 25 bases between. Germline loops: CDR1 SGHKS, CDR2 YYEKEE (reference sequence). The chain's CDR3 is CASSLPERVFQPGGYTF. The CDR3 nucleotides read TGTGCCAGCAGCTTACCAGAACGGGTCTTTCAACCAGGGGGCTACACCTTC.

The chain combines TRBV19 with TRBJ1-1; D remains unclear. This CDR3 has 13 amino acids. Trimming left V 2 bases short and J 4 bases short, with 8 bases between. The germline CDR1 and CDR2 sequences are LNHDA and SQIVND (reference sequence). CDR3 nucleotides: TGTGCCAGTAGTATATTGGCAGGCACTGAAGCTTTCTTT. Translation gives CASSILAGTEAFF.

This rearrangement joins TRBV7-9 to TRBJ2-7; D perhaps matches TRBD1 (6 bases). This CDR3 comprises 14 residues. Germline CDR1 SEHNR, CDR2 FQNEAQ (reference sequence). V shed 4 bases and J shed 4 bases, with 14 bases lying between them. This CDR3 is CASSSSGQNYEQYF. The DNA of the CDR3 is TGTGCCAGCAGCTCCTCGGGACAAAATTACGAGCAGTACTTC.

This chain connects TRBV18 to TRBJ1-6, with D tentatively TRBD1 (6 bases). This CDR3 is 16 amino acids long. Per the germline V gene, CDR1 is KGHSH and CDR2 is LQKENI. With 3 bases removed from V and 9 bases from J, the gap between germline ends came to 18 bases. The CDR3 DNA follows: TGTGCCAGCTCACCCGAACAGGGCGGTTTAGGTTCACCCCTCCACTTT. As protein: CASSPEQGGLGSPLHF.

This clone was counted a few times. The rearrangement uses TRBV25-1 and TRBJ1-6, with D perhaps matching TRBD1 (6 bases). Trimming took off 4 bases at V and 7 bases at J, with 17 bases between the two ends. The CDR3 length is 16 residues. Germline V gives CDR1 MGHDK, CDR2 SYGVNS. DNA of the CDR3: TGTGCCAGCAGTGGAGGGGGACCAGGGATGAATTCACCCCTCCACTTT. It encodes CASSGGGPGMNSPLHF.

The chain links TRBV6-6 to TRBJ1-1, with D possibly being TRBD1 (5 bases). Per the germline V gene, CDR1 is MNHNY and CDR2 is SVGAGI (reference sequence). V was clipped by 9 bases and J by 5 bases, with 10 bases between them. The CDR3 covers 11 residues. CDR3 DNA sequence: TGTGCCAGTACCTGGGGGACTGAAGCTTTCTTT. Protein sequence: CASTWGTEAFF.